The 9 T cell receptor beta chains reported below all come from one sample, sequenced in a study of Tregs in tolerant kidney transplant recipients. This table comes from immunoSEQ multiplex PCR, and its TCRdb copy is limited to in-frame clones, with some not included. Of 65,000 to 85,000 clones listed, 75% to 95% are singletons. Mixed chimerism was transient after nonmyeloablative marrow transplants from related graft donors. This sample comprised CD4+ T cells from blood (PBMCs), obtained 24 months after the transplant. The receptors originated from a human patient who received a combined kidney and bone marrow transplant. Certain T cells may be donor cells from the graft.

This clone was seen more than once but under ten times. V gene TRBV19 combines with J gene TRBJ2-7; maybe TRBD2 (5 bases). This CDR3 contains 16 residues. Germline V gives CDR1 LNHDA, CDR2 SQIVND (reference sequence). Trimming took off 3 bases at V and 5 bases at J, with 20 bases between the two ends. The CDR3 region has the DNA TGTGCCAGTAGTATCAACCTACTAGACGGACCGGACGAGCAGTACTTC. It codes for CASSINLLDGPDEQYF.

The V call is TRBV7-2, the J call TRBJ2-7; 14 bases are shared with TRBD2. The V and J ends lost 1 base and 5 bases, in that order; junction bases with no gene match: 7. This CDR3 comprises 17 residues. The germline gives CDR1 SGHTA, CDR2 FQGNSA. The CDR3, as DNA: TGTGCCAGCAGCTTAGTTGGACTAGCGGGGGGCCAGGACGAGCAGTACTTC. This encodes CASSLVGLAGGQDEQYF.

This clone was detected only once. The V gene is TRBV28, the J gene TRBJ1-1, with 9 bases matching TRBD1. The CDR3 is 16 residues long. The germline V gene encodes CDR1 MDHEN and CDR2 SYDVKM. V gave up 5 bases and J gave up 5 bases; unmatched junction bases: 12. CDR3 DNA: TGTGCCAGCAGTACCCCCACACAGGGGGCTGGTACTGAAGCTTTCTTT. Its protein is CASSTPTQGAGTEAFF.

This chain uses TRBV28 with TRBJ2-7; D not resolved. The CDR3 is made up of 11 amino acids. In germline, CDR1 is MDHEN, CDR2 SYDVKM. Trimming removed 5 bases from V and 4 bases from J, with 6 bases in between. The CDR3 loop is CASSPGYEQYF. The CDR3 DNA is TGTGCCAGCAGTCCCGGGTACGAGCAGTACTTC.

The chain combines TRBV19 with TRBJ2-7; unclear D gene. The CDR3 sequence is 13 residues long. Trimming took 5 bases from V and 3 from J, leaving 11 bases between them. From germline, CDR1 is LNHDA and CDR2 SQIVND (reference sequence). The CDR3 sequence: CASSLLAGYEQYF. In nucleotides, the CDR3 is TGTGCCAGTAGTTTACTCGCCGGCTACGAGCAGTACTTC.

The V call is TRBV18, the J call TRBJ2-3; 12 bases are shared with TRBD2. CDR1 and CDR2 from the germline V gene are KGHSH and LQKENI. The CDR3 totals 16 residues. V trimming: 6 bases; J trimming: 4 bases; junction bases outside the gene matches: 8. This CDR3 is CASSPRLAGEADTQYF. The CDR3 DNA sequence: TGTGCCAGCTCTCCTCGACTAGCGGGGGAGGCAGATACGCAGTATTTT.

The chain links TRBV4-2 to TRBJ2-2, with D hard to call. The CDR3 length is 16 residues. Germline loops: CDR1 LGHNA, CDR2 YNFKEQ. V lost 0 bases to trimming and J lost 1 base, with 9 bases between them. CDR3 in amino acids: CASSQEGYLNTGELFF. Written as DNA, the CDR3 is TGTGCCAGCAGCCAAGAGGGCTATCTGAACACCGGGGAGCTGTTTTTT.

The chain carries TRBV28 and TRBJ2-7; maybe TRBD2 (5 bases). With 2 bases removed from V and 4 bases from J, the gap between germline ends came to 6 bases. Germline V lookup: CDR1 MDHEN, CDR2 SYDVKM. The CDR3 extends over 12 amino acids. CDR3 DNA: TGTGCCAGCAGTTTACGGGGATACGAGCAGTACTTC. Translated, it gives CASSLRGYEQYF.

The chain has TRBV18 and TRBJ2-5, with 11 bases lining up with TRBD2. Looked up from germline, CDR1 is KGHSH and CDR2 is LQKENI. There are 16 residues in the CDR3. The V gene end was trimmed by 3 bases and the J gene end by 4 bases; junction bases not matched to a gene: 7. For the CDR3, the DNA is TGTGCCAGCTCACCTGTACTAGCGGGGGACAGAGAGACCCAGTACTTC. Translation gives CASSPVLAGDRETQYF.